This record covers a single T cell receptor (beta chain). This entry belongs to a study of T cell responses to AZD1222 COVID-19 vaccine. The protocol was immunoSEQ multiplex PCR, while the TCRdb copy is restricted to in-frame clones and leaves out a portion. The top ten clones hold roughly 4% of a sample with 150,000 or so clones, 85% to 90% of them seen once. The material sequenced was peripheral blood, taken 28 days after the second dose of the MenACWY control vaccine. This TCR was sampled from an adult who received the MenACWY meningococcal vaccine as a control.

The CDR3 coding sequence is TGTGCCAGCAGTTACTATGCGGGAGCCACAGATACGCAGTATTTT. Encoded protein: CASSYYAGATDTQYF. J is TRBJ2-3 and V is TRBV6-2 or TRBV6-3; 7 bases fit TRBD2. Germline V gene sequence: CDR1 MNHEY, CDR2 SVGEGT. The CDR3 is 15 amino acids. Trimming took 1 base from V and 2 from J; bases not matched to a gene: 3.